The sequence of this T cell receptor beta chain was determined in a study of shared clonotypes between healthy human individuals. Donation came from healthy HIV-negative adults that had no recent acute infections or vaccinations. The genomic DNA of each subset was split evenly across several immunoSEQ plates. Amplification in unsorted PBMC replicate PCRs started from around 0.3 ug DNA, which equals about 30,000 T cell genomes. As handled by the study authors: Junction-only sequences without quality scores were provided by ImmunoSEQ, so filtering was different. The table came from immunoSEQ multiplex PCR; TCRdb's copy has only in-frame clones and leaves some out. D and trimming were read from the DNA, whereas the V and J calls and clone size are those reported in that table. The repertoire holds hundreds of thousands of clones, with around 78% as singletons. Unmatched junction bases numbered 8, after V lost 3 bases and J lost 2 bases. CDR1 and CDR2 from the germline V gene are MGHRA and YSYEKL. The CDR3 length is 16 residues.

This chain links TRBV4-1 with TRBJ2-7; 9 nucleotides line up with TRBD2. What was sequenced was PBMCs. This sequence was found in a woman in her thirties or forties in good health. Some clones in this sample may be carry-over from other donors' samples. CDR3 bases: TGCGCCAGCAGCCAGGAGAGGACTAGCGAGACCTACGAGCAGTACTTC. Translation: CASSQERTSETYEQYF.